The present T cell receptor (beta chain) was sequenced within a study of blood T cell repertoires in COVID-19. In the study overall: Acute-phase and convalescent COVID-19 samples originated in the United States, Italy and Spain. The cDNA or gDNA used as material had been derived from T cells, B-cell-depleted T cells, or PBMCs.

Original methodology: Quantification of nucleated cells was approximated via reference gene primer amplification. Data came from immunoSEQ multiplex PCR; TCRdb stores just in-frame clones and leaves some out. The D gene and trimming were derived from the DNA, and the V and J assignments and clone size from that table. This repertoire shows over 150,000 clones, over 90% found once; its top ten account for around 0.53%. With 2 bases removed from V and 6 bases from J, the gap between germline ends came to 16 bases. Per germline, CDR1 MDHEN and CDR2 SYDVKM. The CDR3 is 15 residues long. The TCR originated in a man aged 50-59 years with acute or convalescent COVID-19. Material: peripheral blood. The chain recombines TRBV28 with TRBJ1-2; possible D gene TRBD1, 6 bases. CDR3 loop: CASSLSGAGDDGYTF. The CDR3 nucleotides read TGTGCCAGCAGTTTAAGCGGTGCAGGGGACGATGGCTACACCTTC.